The entry that follows covers one T cell receptor beta chain sequence. Its specific antigen is unknown. It has no much larger one-base neighbor in the sample; base qualities were not kept. Collaborating institutions collected whole blood in K2EDTA tubes following their own protocols. Collaborator samples were shipped for TCRbeta analysis as frozen whole blood, isolated PBMCs, or DNA extracted from either sample type. Based on the germline V gene, the CDR1 and CDR2 sequences are MGHRA and YSYEKL. The germline V and J ends show losses of 1 base and 0 bases respectively, and no gene match explains 3 bases of the junction. Its CDR3 holds 15 amino acids, cysteine through phenylalanine. The CDR3 DNA has 45 bases and is translated from base 1. These data are taken from a study of blood T cell repertoires in COVID-19 (dated by TCRdb to 2018 to 2020). With regard to the full study: Collaborator samples came from the United States, Italy and Spain and covered acute and convalescent phases of COVID-19. The prospective study material was composed of cDNA or gDNA derived from T cells, B-cell-depleted T cells, or PBMCs. Deeply sampled blood TCRbeta repertoires from subjects exposed to, actively infected with, or recovered from COVID-19 were included in the dataset. A freely available public database, intended as a resource for researchers studying the immune response to SARS-CoV-2, is where the repertoires were released. The samples were drawn from two sources: the first 160 participants of the ongoing ImmuneRACE study, and 1,254 subjects contributed by 6 global collaborators. Nearly every sample came with metadata listing a de-identified subject ID, COVID-19 status, age in years and sex. Where available, HLA class I and class II types were taken from metadata supplied by the sample provider and were not determined by assay-based typing. Broad study findings and their caveats: Clinical and demographic metadata were provided uncurated, with the amount varying by source and participant.

TCRbeta CDR3 regions were amplified from genomic DNA using the immunoSEQ Assay, a bias-controlled multiplex PCR. In the source study's methods: The number of nucleated cells in each sample was estimated by amplification of reference gene primers within the assay. To quantify the absolute abundance of each unique TCRbeta CDR3 rearrangement, sequence reads were collapsed and filtered. For each sample, productive Simpson clonality was calculated as the square root of Simpson's diversity index across productive rearrangements. Not all clones reach the TCRdb copy of this immuneACCESS table, which keeps in-frame sequences only. Checked studies attribute under half of the gap to unresolved V genes and leave the rest unexplained. V, J and clone size were drawn from that table, and D and trimming were deduced from the DNA. This sample has about 190,000 clones in its table, and approximately 80% of those were observed once. The top ten hold 15% to 20% of the sample.

The chain uses TRBV4-1 and TRBJ2-7; 7 bases in the middle match TRBD1. This receptor was identified in a human donor in a cohort sampled during active COVID-19. Sequenced material: peripheral blood. The bases read TGCGCCAGCAGCCAAGGGACAGGTATCTCCTACGAGCAGTACTTC. Its translation reads: CASSQGTGISYEQYF.